The 4 T cell receptor beta chains below were found in one sample sequenced in a study of T cells in Graves' hyperthyroidism and ophthalmopathy. RNA transcripts provided the source from which TCR beta CDR3 regions were amplified. Primed by the HTBI set, a first-round RT-PCR was run on the TCR CDR3. TCRdb reprocessed the multiplex PCR reads via MiXCR and lists one record per CDR3 protein. Among about 250,000 distinct CDR3 sequences listed, approximately 25% were seen once. The sequencing sample was made of blood. The source of these receptors is a woman between 40 and 50 years old with Graves' ophthalmopathy.

This clonotype was seen ten or more times. This chain uses TRBV10-3 with TRBJ2-4; 10 bases are shared with TRBD2. The CDR3 has 15 amino acids. J lost 4 bases, V lost 4 bases, and 4 bases had no gene match. Looked up from germline, CDR1 is ENHRY and CDR2 is SYGVKD. The chain's CDR3 is CAISGETSGKNIQYF. The CDR3 region has the DNA TGTGCCATCAGTGGCGAGACTAGCGGGAAAAACATTCAGTACTTC.

The table lists this clonotype with many counts. The chain joins TRBV12-3 or TRBV12-4 to TRBJ1-2; 8 bases match TRBD1. The CDR3 is made up of 13 amino acids. The V segment lost 3 bases and the J segment 7 bases; nucleotides outside the gene matches: 4. In DNA, the CDR3 is TGTGCCAGCAGTTTCAGGCAGGGGGCTGGCTACACCTTC. This encodes CASSFRQGAGYTF.

At least ten counts were recorded for this clonotype. V gene TRBV27 combines with J gene TRBJ2-7; possible D gene TRBD2, 5 bases. CDR1 is MNHEY and CDR2 is SMNVEV in the germline V gene (reference sequence). This CDR3 comprises 15 residues. V lost 6 bases and J 3 bases, leaving 18 bases between the germline ends. CDR3 in amino acids: CASRQSRTFIYEQYF. The CDR3 DNA is TGTGCCAGCAGACAAAGCCGGACTTTTATCTACGAGCAGTACTTC.

This clonotype was observed at least ten times. J is TRBJ2-7 and V is TRBV5-1, with a possible D match to TRBD2 (6 bases). Trimming took off 4 bases at V and 5 bases at J, with 22 bases between the two ends. Germline V gene lookup returns CDR1 SGHRS and CDR2 YFSETQ. The CDR3 spans 16 residues. The CDR3 loop is CASSDPPPGVDDEQYF. The CDR3 nucleotides read TGCGCCAGCAGCGACCCCCCTCCGGGAGTCGATGACGAGCAGTACTTC. The variable domain in full, with the rest retrieved from reference TRBV5-1 and TRBJ2-7, is KAGVTQTPRYLIKTRGQQVTLSCSPISGHRSVSWYQQTPGQGLQFLFEYFSETQRNKGNFPGRFSGRQFSNSRSEMNVSTLELGDSALYLCASSDPPPGVDDEQYFGPGTRLTVT.